This entry concerns a single T cell receptor beta chain. The antigen is unknown. CDR1 and CDR2 from the germline V gene are MNHEY and SMNVEV (reference sequence). The CDR3 totals 15 residues. With 6 bases clipped from V and 10 bases from J, the junction kept 12 bases outside the gene matches. The data originate from a study of T cell responses to AZD1222 COVID-19 vaccine. Overall study findings and caveats: Females outnumbered males among donors, who were mostly white British; clonal diversity was possibly underestimated. Baseline serology detected seropositivity in only five to seven AZD1222 recipients.

Sequencing used immunoSEQ multiplex PCR; TCRdb keeps in-frame clones, though not all of them. The sample carries 150,000 to 200,000 clones, almost 90% recorded once. This material consisted of peripheral blood, taken on day 0 of AZD1222 vaccination. V usage is TRBV27 and J usage is TRBJ1-1, with 12 bases fitting TRBD1. This TCR derives from an adult in good health. The CDR3 here is CASRDPGQGAFGAFF. DNA for the CDR3: TGTGCCAGCAGGGACCCGGGACAGGGGGCGTTCGGAGCTTTCTTT.